The source of this T cell receptor (beta chain) is a study of T-cell reconstitution after alpha-beta-depleted transplantation in children. Regarding the study as a whole: In patients about two months after transplant, alpha-beta T cells reportedly arose from several hundred expanded graft clones. Newly produced T cells mostly provided counts and TCRbeta diversity after one year, as hyperexpanded clones declined.

Unique molecular identifiers tagged the TCRbeta library. A single record per CDR3 protein comes from TCRdb applying MiXCR to the PCR reads. The repertoire includes over 150,000 distinct CDR3 sequences, about 6.6% of them detected once, and just over 5.5% sits in the top ten. Trimming removed 1 base at V and 6 bases at J, with 9 bases between. This CDR3 is built from 13 residues. Germline values: CDR1 SGHVS, CDR2 FQNEAQ. This clonotype has at least ten counts. Its matching antigen is unknown. The sequencing here drew on PBMCs, taken before TCRalphabeta/CD19-depleted stem cell transplant. The clonotype was recovered from a boy aged 2-9 years with acute lymphoblastic leukemia, due to receive a stem cell transplant. The chain links TRBV7-8 to TRBJ1-2, with D perhaps matching TRBD1 (5 bases). CDR3 sequence: CASSLVGADGYTF. The CDR3 DNA follows: TGTGCCAGCAGCTTAGTTGGGGCTGATGGCTACACCTTC. The full variable domain, completed using reference TRBV7-8 and TRBJ1-2, is GAGVSQSPRYKVAKRGQDVALRCDPISGHVSLFWYQQALGQGPEFLTYFQNEAQLDKSGLPSDRFFAERPEGSVSTLKIQRTQQEDSAVYLCASSLVGADGYTFGSGTRLTVV.